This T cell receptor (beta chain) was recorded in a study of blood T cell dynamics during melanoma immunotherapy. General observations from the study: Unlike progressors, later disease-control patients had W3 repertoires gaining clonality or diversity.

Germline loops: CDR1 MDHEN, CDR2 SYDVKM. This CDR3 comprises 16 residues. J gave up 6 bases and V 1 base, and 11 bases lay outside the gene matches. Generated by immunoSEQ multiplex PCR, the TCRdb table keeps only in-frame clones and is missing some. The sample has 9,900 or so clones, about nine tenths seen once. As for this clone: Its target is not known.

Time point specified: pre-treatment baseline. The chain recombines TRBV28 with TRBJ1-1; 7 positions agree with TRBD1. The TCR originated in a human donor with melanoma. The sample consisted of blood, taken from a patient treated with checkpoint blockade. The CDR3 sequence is CASSLSTGAGVPEAFF. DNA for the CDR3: TGTGCCAGCAGTTTATCTACAGGGGCGGGAGTCCCTGAAGCTTTCTTT. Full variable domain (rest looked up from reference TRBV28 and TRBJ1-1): DVKVTQSSRYLVKRTGEKVFLECVQDMDHENMFWYRQDPGLGLRLIYFSYDVKMKEKGDIPEGYSVSREKKERFSLILESASTNQTSMYLCASSLSTGAGVPEAFFGQGTRLTVV.